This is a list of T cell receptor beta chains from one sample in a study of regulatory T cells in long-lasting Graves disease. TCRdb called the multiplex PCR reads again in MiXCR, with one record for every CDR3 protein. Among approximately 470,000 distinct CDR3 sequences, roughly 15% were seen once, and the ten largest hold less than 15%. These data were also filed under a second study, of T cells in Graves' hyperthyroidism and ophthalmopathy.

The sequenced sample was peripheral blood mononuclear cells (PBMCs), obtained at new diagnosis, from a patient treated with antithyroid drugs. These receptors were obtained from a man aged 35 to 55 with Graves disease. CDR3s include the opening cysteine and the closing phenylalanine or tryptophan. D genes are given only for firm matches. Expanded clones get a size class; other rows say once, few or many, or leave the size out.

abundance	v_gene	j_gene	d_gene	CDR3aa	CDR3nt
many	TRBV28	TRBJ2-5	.	CASSTADTQYF	TGTGCCAGCAGTACCGCAGACACCCAGTACTTC
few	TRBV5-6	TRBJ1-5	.	CASSNHRAAWGNQPQHF	TGTGCCAGCAGCAATCACCGGGCTGCGTGGGGCAATCAGCCCCAGCATTTT
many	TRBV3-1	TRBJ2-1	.	CASSPWENSYNEQFF	TGTGCCAGCAGCCCCTGGGAAAACTCCTACAATGAGCAGTTCTTC
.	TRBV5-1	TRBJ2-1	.	CASSLDSTYNEQFF	TGCGCCAGCAGCTTGGACAGCACCTACAATGAGCAGTTCTTC
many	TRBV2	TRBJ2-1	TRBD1	CASSWGQDNEQFF	TGTGCCAGCAGTTGGGGACAGGACAATGAGCAGTTCTTC
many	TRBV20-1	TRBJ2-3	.	CSAEIQSDTQYF	TGCAGTGCGGAGATCCAGTCAGATACGCAGTATTTT
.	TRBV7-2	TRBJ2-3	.	CASSTSTSTDTQYF	TGTGCCAGCAGCACGTCGACAAGCACAGATACGCAGTATTTT
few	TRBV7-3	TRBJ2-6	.	CASSLTGLSGANVLTF	TGTGCCAGCAGCTTAACCGGCCTCTCTGGGGCCAACGTCCTGACTTTC
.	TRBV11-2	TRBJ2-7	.	CASSLEVTPGYEQYF	TGTGCCAGCAGCTTAGAAGTTACCCCAGGGTACGAGCAGTACTTC
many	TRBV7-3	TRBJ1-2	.	CASSQYSLEGYTF	TGTGCCAGCAGCCAATATTCCCTTGAGGGCTACACCTTC
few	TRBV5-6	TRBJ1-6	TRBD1	CASSKDRGLGNSPLHF	TGTGCCAGCAGCAAGGACAGGGGGCTAGGAAATTCACCCCTCCACTTT
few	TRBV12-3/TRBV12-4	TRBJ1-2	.	CASSGVGRGHYGYTF	TGTGCCAGCAGTGGAGTGGGCAGGGGCCACTATGGCTACACCTTC
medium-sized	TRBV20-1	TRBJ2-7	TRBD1	CSAEGAPYEQYF	TGCAGTGCCGAGGGGGCACCCTACGAGCAGTACTTC
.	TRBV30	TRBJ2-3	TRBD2	CAWTASGRTDTQYF	TGTGCCTGGACAGCTAGCGGACGCACAGATACGCAGTATTTT
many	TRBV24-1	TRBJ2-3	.	CATSRPRGGADTQYF	TGTGCCACCAGTCGACCTCGAGGGGGTGCAGATACGCAGTATTTT
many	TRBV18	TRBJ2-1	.	CASSQSGTPTYTSYNEQFF	TGTGCCAGCTCACAATCCGGGACTCCTACTTATACCTCCTACAATGAGCAGTTCTTC
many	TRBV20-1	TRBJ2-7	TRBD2	CSARPGTSSYEQYF	TGCAGTGCTAGACCCGGGACTAGCTCCTACGAGCAGTACTTC
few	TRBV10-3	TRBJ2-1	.	CAISALGIDEQFF	TGTGCCATCAGTGCATTGGGTATCGATGAGCAGTTCTTC
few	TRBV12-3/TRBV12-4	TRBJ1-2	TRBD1	CASSSTRDRYGYTF	TGTGCCAGCAGTTCCACACGGGACAGATATGGCTACACCTTC
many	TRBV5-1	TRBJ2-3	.	CASSSNPGRFTDTQYF	TGCGCCAGCAGCTCGAACCCGGGACGGTTCACAGATACGCAGTATTTT
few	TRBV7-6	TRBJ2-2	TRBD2	CASRLAGERTGELFF	TGTGCCAGCAGGCTAGCGGGAGAAAGAACCGGGGAGCTGTTTTTT
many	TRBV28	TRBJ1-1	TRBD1	CASSPSGQSNTEAFF	TGTGCCAGCAGTCCCTCGGGACAGTCAAACACTGAAGCTTTCTTT
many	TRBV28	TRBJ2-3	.	CASSWTRQKDTDTQYF	TGTGCCAGCAGTTGGACCAGACAGAAAGACACAGATACGCAGTATTTT
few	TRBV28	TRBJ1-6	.	CASSLQGTPNSPLHF	TGTGCCAGCAGCCTTCAAGGGACCCCTAATTCACCCCTCCACTTT
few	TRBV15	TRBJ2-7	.	CATSRGTQGRSYEQYF	TGTGCCACCAGCAGAGGCACCCAGGGTCGGTCCTACGAGCAGTACTTC
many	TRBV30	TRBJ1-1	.	CAWRAAMNTEAFF	TGTGCCTGGAGGGCAGCGATGAACACTGAAGCTTTCTTT